This T cell receptor (beta chain) was observed in a study of blood T cell repertoires in COVID-19. About the study: Sources were T cells, B-cell-depleted T cells, or PBMCs; the material itself was cDNA or gDNA.

Original processing methods: It was from reference gene primer amplification that nucleated cell counts were estimated. Here immunoSEQ multiplex PCR was the method, and the copy in TCRdb shows in-frame clones only, minus some. D and trimming were read from the DNA, whereas the V and J calls and clone size are those reported in that table. The sample consists of some 150,000 clones, 85% to 90% of them appearing once. This sequence originates from a woman in her 40s with acute or convalescent COVID-19. Sequencing input: peripheral blood.

The chain's CDR3 is CASSPPATGTEAFF. The CDR3 bases are TGTGCCAGCTCACCACCCGCGACAGGGACTGAAGCTTTCTTT. The rearrangement links TRBV18 to TRBJ1-1; 7 bases are shared with TRBD1. Trimming removed 0 bases from V and 5 bases from J; junction bases left unmatched: 3. The CDR3 has 14 residues. Germline CDR1 is KGHSH and CDR2 is LQKENI.